These 19 T cell receptor beta chains share one sample of origin, sequenced in a study of a mutant IDH1 vaccine in newly diagnosed glioma. Profiling relied on immunoSEQ multiplex PCR, and the TCRdb table lists in-frame clones only, not all of them. The top ten hold approximately 4% of the sample, which has roughly 60,000 clones, roughly 85% seen once. The time point was: week 23, last vaccination. Every single dose of the vaccine, 300 ug of mutant IDH1 20-mer peptide, came with topical imiquimod. Their target antigens are unknown. The sample consisted of PBMCs, taken from a glioma patient whose treatment included an IDH1 peptide vaccine. These TCRs come from a man aged 25 to 40 with glioma.

The CDR3 coding sequence is TGTGCCAGCAGTAGGGGGGGAATTTCCTACGAGCAGTACTTC. It is translated as CASSRGGISYEQYF. This chain connects TRBV7-9 to TRBJ2-5; possible D gene TRBD2, 7 bases. The closer fit of TRBJ2-7 to the DNA end suggests the J call may be wrong. The V gene's germline CDR1 is SEHNR and CDR2 FQNEAQ (reference sequence). This CDR3 region has 14 residues.

This clone appeared a single time. V is TRBV10-3 and J is TRBJ2-2; D perhaps matches TRBD1 (6 bases). CDR3 length: 17 amino acids. The germline CDR1 and CDR2 sequences are ENHRY and SYGVKD. V was cut by 2 bases and J by 3 bases, with 16 bases left in between. The CDR3 bases are TGTGCCATCAGTGAGCCTCCCCCCTCAGGGGACACCGGGGAGCTGTTTTTT. As protein: CAISEPPPSGDTGELFF.

This sequence joins TRBV11-2 and TRBJ1-2; TRBD1 agrees at 7 bases. CDR1 and CDR2 from the germline V gene are SGHAT and FQNNGV. With V trimmed by 5 bases and J by 2 bases, 14 bases remained unmatched. This CDR3 contains 17 residues. CDR3 in amino acids: CASSRGSPGTDNYGYTF. The DNA for the CDR3 is TGTGCCAGCAGCCGGGGATCGCCCGGGACAGACAACTATGGCTACACCTTC.

The CDR3 loop reads CASSRSGTGNTIYF. The CDR3 nucleotides read TGTGCCAGTAGTCGTTCAGGGACTGGAAACACCATATATTTT. The rearrangement joins TRBV19 to TRBJ1-3; possible D gene TRBD1, 5 bases. The germline V and J ends were trimmed by 5 bases and 2 bases, with 10 bases remaining between them. This CDR3 has 14 residues. Germline values: CDR1 LNHDA, CDR2 SQIVND (reference sequence). The whole variable domain, filled in from reference TRBV19 and TRBJ1-3, reads DGGITQSPKYLFRKEGQNVTLSCEQNLNHDAMYWYRQDPGQGLRLIYYSQIVNDFQKGDIAEGYSVSREKKESFPLTVTSAQKNPTAFYLCASSRSGTGNTIYFGEGSWLTVV.

The J gene is TRBJ1-5, the V gene TRBV2, with 10 bases that match TRBD1. The germline V gene encodes CDR1 SNHLY and CDR2 FYNNEI. The CDR3 consists of 16 residues. V was clipped by 10 bases and J by 2 bases; unmatched bases: 11. CDR3 residues: CATRGGTGDGNQPQHF. The CDR3, as DNA: TGTGCCACCCGGGGGGGGACAGGGGACGGCAATCAGCCCCAGCATTTT.

V and J are TRBV30 and TRBJ1-1; tentative D call: TRBD1 (5 bases). V gave up 5 bases and J gave up 0 bases, with 10 bases separating them. The CDR3 is 13 residues long. Per the germline V gene, CDR1 is GTSNPN and CDR2 is SVGIG (reference sequence). Here the CDR3 reads CAWGMTVNTEAFF. CDR3 DNA sequence: TGTGCCTGGGGGATGACAGTGAACACTGAAGCTTTCTTT.

This clone showed up just once. This chain uses TRBV11-2 with TRBJ1-1; D may be TRBD1 (5 bases). Trimming left V 1 base short and J 5 bases short, with 11 bases between. This CDR3 spans 14 amino acids. Germline CDR1 and CDR2: SGHAT and FQNNGV. The CDR3 DNA reads TGTGCCAGCAGCTTAGCCGGGGGACGGACTGAAGCTTTCTTT. It codes for CASSLAGGRTEAFF.

The CDR3 spells CASSTQRGSGANVLTF. As DNA, the CDR3 is TGTGCCAGCAGCACACAACGAGGCTCTGGGGCCAACGTCCTGACTTTC. The chain is built from TRBV5-5 and TRBJ2-6; D remains ambiguous. CDR1 SGHKS and CDR2 YYEKEE come from the germline V gene (reference sequence). Trimming stripped 4 bases from V and 0 bases from J, with 11 bases between. This CDR3 is 16 amino acids long.

This rearrangement joins TRBV5-6 to TRBJ1-5, with D unresolved. V was pared by 4 bases and J by 1 base, with 15 bases between. Germline V CDR1 and CDR2: SGHDT, YYEEEE. This CDR3 contains 16 residues. DNA for the CDR3: TGTGCCAGCAGCCGGATGGGGATTTTCAGCAATCAGCCCCAGCATTTT. The encoded protein is CASSRMGIFSNQPQHF.

The chain uses TRBV6-1 and TRBJ2-2; D not resolved. The germline CDR1 and CDR2 sequences are MNHNS and SASEGT. This CDR3 has 10 residues. The V end was cut by 8 bases, the J end by 7 bases, with 5 bases between. CDR3: CASGFGELFF. The CDR3 bases are TGTGCCAGCGGTTTCGGGGAGCTGTTTTTT.

V and J are TRBV9 and TRBJ2-1; 14 bases line up with TRBD2. Germline lookup yields CDR1 SGDLS and CDR2 YYNGEE. The J segment lost 6 bases and the V segment lost 5 bases, leaving 7 bases of the junction unmatched. The CDR3 contains 16 residues. In nucleotides, the CDR3 is TGTGCCAGCAGTCCGGGACTAGCGGGGGCGCTCAATGAGCAGTTCTTC. It is translated as CASSPGLAGALNEQFF.

The chain employs TRBV5-1 and TRBJ1-1; D is ambiguous. The CDR3 is made up of 16 amino acids. Trimming pared 2 bases from V and 1 base from J, leaving 15 bases between. Germline values: CDR1 SGHRS, CDR2 YFSETQ. The CDR3 nucleotides are TGCGCCAGCAGCTTAGGTTCACACCGCCCGAACACTGAAGCTTTCTTT. Its translation is CASSLGSHRPNTEAFF.

The V and J genes are TRBV28 and TRBJ1-2, with 8 bases lining up with TRBD1. The V segment lost 5 bases and the J segment 2 bases; nucleotides outside the gene matches: 7. Germline CDR1 MDHEN, CDR2 SYDVKM. The CDR3 is made up of 15 amino acids. Written as DNA, the CDR3 is TGTGCCAGCAGTCCAAGGGACAGGATCAACTATGGCTACACCTTC. Translated: CASSPRDRINYGYTF.

J is TRBJ2-7 and V is TRBV11-2, with 9 bases fitting TRBD1. Per the germline V gene, CDR1 is SGHAT and CDR2 is FQNNGV. There are 17 residues in the CDR3. The V segment lost 4 bases and the J segment 6 bases; nucleotides outside the gene matches: 16. The CDR3 DNA follows: TGTGCCAGCAGCTCTTTGAGGGACAGGGAGTTAAAATCCGAGCAGTACTTC. This translates into CASSSLRDRELKSEQYF.

This clone came up a few times. The V and J genes are TRBV4-2 and TRBJ2-1; D is possibly TRBD1 or TRBD2 (5 bases each). With 0 bases removed from V and 3 bases from J, the gap between germline ends came to 15 bases. Per germline, CDR1 LGHNA and CDR2 YNFKEQ. This CDR3 contains 17 residues. The chain's CDR3 is CASSQDEWGPDYNEQFF. CDR3 coding DNA: TGTGCCAGCAGCCAAGATGAGTGGGGACCGGACTACAATGAGCAGTTCTTC.

This rearrangement joins TRBV27 to TRBJ1-2; D is perhaps TRBD1 (5 bases). Looked up from germline, CDR1 is MNHEY and CDR2 is SMNVEV (reference sequence). This CDR3 has 14 residues. The V and J ends lost 5 bases and 4 bases respectively, with 14 bases between them. In DNA, the CDR3 is TGTGCCAGCAGTAGGGGAGAAACTGCCTATGGCTACACCTTC. Its translation: CASSRGETAYGYTF.

The gene calls are TRBV2 and TRBJ2-7, with 7 bases aligning to TRBD1. Germline V gene lookup returns CDR1 SNHLY and CDR2 FYNNEI. The length of the CDR3 is 16 residues. Trimming took 1 base from V and 6 from J; bases not matched to a gene: 12. The CDR3 nucleotides read TGTGCCAGCAGTGAAGAAGGGGGCAGGGGCGAAAGCGAGCAGTACTTC. It encodes CASSEEGGRGESEQYF.

V gene TRBV5-6 combines with J gene TRBJ2-5; TRBD2 might be the D (6 bases). Trimming took 4 bases from V and 2 from J, leaving 12 bases between them. The CDR3 has 14 residues. The germline V gene has CDR1 SGHDT and CDR2 YYEEEE. CDR3 protein: CASSPGDSQETQYF. In DNA form, the CDR3 reads TGTGCCAGCAGCCCCGGGGACTCACAAGAGACCCAGTACTTC.

This clone was observed once. The V gene is TRBV7-9, the J gene TRBJ2-5; D gene uncertain. Trimming took off 10 bases at V and 0 bases at J, with 12 bases between the two ends. The CDR3 spans 13 residues. Germline values: CDR1 SEHNR, CDR2 FQNEAQ (reference sequence). CDR3 residues: CATAAGNQETQYF. The CDR3 DNA sequence: TGTGCCACAGCAGCCGGTAACCAAGAGACCCAGTACTTC. The full variable domain, with the rest looked up from reference TRBV7-9 and TRBJ2-5, is DTGVSQNPRHKITKRGQNVTFRCDPISEHNRLYWYRQTLGQGPEFLTYFQNEAQLEKSRLLSDRFSAERPKGSFSTLEIQRTEQGDSAMYLCATAAGNQETQYFGPGTRLLVL.